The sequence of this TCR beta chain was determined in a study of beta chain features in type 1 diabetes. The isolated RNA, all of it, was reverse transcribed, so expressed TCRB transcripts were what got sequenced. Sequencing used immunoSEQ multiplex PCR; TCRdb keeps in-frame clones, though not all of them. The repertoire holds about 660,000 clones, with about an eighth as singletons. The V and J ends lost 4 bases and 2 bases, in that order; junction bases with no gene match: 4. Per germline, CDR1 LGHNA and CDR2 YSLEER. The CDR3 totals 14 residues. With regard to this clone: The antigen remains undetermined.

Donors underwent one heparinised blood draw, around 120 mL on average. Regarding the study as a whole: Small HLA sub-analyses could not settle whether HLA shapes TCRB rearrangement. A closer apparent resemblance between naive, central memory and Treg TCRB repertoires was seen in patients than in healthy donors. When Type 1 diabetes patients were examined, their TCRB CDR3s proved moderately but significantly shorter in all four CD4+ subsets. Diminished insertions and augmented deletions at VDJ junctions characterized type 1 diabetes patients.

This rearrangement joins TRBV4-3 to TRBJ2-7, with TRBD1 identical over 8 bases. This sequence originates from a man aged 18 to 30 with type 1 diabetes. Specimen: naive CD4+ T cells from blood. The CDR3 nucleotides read TGCGCCAGCAGCCTCGGACAGGGAGCCTACGAGCAGTACTTC. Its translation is CASSLGQGAYEQYF.